This TCR beta chain was recorded in a study of T cell responses to AZD1222 COVID-19 vaccine (dated by TCRdb to 2020 to 2022). Context from the whole study: A total of over 230 trial participants underwent TCR sequencing, of whom under 220 had received two doses of AZD1222 and roughly 26 had received two doses of the MenACWY control vaccine. Trial participants were enrolled by age into subgroups of 18-55, 56-69 and 70-plus years, and roughly 150, 30 and 60 TCR-sequenced participants, respectively, were included in these subgroups. Overall results and qualifications from the work: Nearly half of unique spike-specific TCRs reportedly recognized epitopes outside regions mutated in the B.1.351 and B.1.1.7 variants. In the small 56-69-year group, the increase in depth fell short of significance, most likely because of low power. Vaccine-associated CD4 TCRs spanned the whole spike protein, with dominant responses in regions 160-218 and 743-854. Because no day 14 peak-response samples were available, the repertoires could be characterized only after the peak T cell response. Participants were mostly white British, with more females than males. The authors suggested clonal diversity may have been underestimated. After two AZD1222 doses, both the breadth and the depth of spike-specific TCRs were significantly higher than at day 0 and than in MenACWY recipients. Conclusions about previously exposed vaccinees are limited because only six or seven AZD1222 recipients were SARS-CoV-2 seropositive at baseline.

The CDR3 numbers 17 residues from cysteine through phenylalanine. The DNA shown is the 51-base CDR3, in frame from base 1. V ends up 5 bases short and J 2 bases short, with an unmatched junction base count of 14. CDR1 and CDR2 are drawn from the germline V gene (reference sequence): SEHNR, FQNEAQ. As regards this clone: This receptor's antigen is unknown. Nothing much larger sits one base from this clone, and base qualities are not available.

The time point label of this sample denotes: about 28 days (+/-7) after the second vaccine dose. AZD1222 recipients whose second dose came at about 4 weeks and those whose second dose came at about 12 weeks were combined into one group, since spike-specific TCR depth and breadth did not differ between the two schedules. Samples from vaccinated people were obtained from the UK trials COV001 and COV002, which included a single-blind randomized controlled phase 2/3 trial of AZD1222 (ChAdOx1 nCoV-19) in healthy adults. Trial participant PBMC samples were collected at day 0 and day 28 after the second dose for TCRbeta chain sequencing. The CDR3 regions of human TCRbeta chains were analyzed by immunosequencing. In the paper's pipeline: Repertoire TCRs were matched against a reference library of SARS-CoV-2-specific TCRs generated with the MIRA antigen-specificity platform. Breadth meant the fraction of unique TCRs that were SARS-CoV-2-associated, whereas depth meant the fraction of total T cells that were SARS-CoV-2-associated. Using the MIRA data, each spike-specific TCR was mapped to the spike region that the TCR reacts to and placed in a CD4 or CD8 class. Log10-transformed breadth and depth values were compared by one-way ANOVA with Sidak's multiple comparisons tests. TCRdb retrieved this table from immuneACCESS and kept in-frame rearrangements only. Not all clones are present; in checked studies, unresolved V genes account for under half, and no reason is known for the remainder. The DNA gave D and trimming, while V, J and clone size come from that table. In this sample the table shows some 120,000 clones, around 92% of which occur a single time. Of the sample, approximately 7.9% is held by the ten largest clones.

This chain is built from TRBV7-9 and TRBJ2-5; TRBD1 fits 7 bases in the junction. The clonotype originates from an adult who received the AZD1222 COVID-19 vaccine. Source: peripheral blood, taken 28 days after the second AZD1222 dose. The CDR3 amino acid sequence is: CASSAIFVRTGQETQYF. The DNA reads as follows: TGTGCCAGCAGCGCCATCTTTGTCCGGACAGGTCAAGAGACCCAGTACTTC.